This TCR beta chain is from a study of early T cells in non-severe SARS-CoV-2 infection. Across the study: Sequencing targeted bulk RNA from unsorted whole blood, leaving chains unpaired.

Individual cDNA molecules received unique molecular identifiers. Each CDR3 protein is one row after TCRdb ran MiXCR on the 5' RACE reads. The table shows roughly 34,000 distinct CDR3 sequences, with about 7% occurring only once. This clonotype was detected a few times. Its matching antigen is unknown. Study observations and caveats: The matching step, a VDJdb search, favored anti-spike CD8 responses and missed private and CD4 specificities.

This clonotype was obtained from an adult who was a healthcare worker with PCR-confirmed SARS-CoV-2 infection or an uninfected control (not recorded which). Sample: whole blood, taken at baseline.

CDR3 DNA: TGCAGTGCTACTACCCCCTTAGGACTAGCGGGAGTCAATGAGCAGTTCTTC. The encoded protein is CSATTPLGLAGVNEQFF. The chain employs TRBV20-1 and TRBJ2-1; 13 bases align to TRBD2. CDR3 length equals 17 residues. The germline CDR1 and CDR2 sequences are DFQATT and SNEGSKA (reference sequence). With 4 bases clipped from V and 6 bases from J, the junction kept 12 bases outside the gene matches.